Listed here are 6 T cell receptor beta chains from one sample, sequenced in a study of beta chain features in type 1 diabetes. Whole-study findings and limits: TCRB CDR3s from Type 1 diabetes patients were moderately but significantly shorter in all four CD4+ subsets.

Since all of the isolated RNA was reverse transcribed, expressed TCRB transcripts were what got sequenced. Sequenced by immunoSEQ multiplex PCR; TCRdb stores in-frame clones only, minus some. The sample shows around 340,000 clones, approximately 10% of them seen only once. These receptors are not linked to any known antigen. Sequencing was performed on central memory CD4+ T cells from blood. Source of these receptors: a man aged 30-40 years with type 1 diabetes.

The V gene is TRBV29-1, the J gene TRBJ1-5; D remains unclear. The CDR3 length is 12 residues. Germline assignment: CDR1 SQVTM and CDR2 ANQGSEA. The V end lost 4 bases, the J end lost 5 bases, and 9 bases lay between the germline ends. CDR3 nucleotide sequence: TGCAGCGTTGCCGGCCAAGATCAGCCCCAGCATTTT. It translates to CSVAGQDQPQHF.

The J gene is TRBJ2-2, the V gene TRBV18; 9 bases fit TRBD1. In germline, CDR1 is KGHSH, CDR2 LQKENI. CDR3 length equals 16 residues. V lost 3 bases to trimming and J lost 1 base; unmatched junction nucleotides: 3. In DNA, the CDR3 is TGTGCCAGCTCACCGGGACAGGGACAGAACACCGGGGAGCTGTTTTTT. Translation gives CASSPGQGQNTGELFF.

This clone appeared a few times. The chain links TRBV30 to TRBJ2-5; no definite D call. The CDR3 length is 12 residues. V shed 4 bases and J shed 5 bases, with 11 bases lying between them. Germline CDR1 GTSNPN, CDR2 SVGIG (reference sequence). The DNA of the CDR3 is TGTGCCTGGATGACTTACGGCGAGACCCAGTACTTC. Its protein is CAWMTYGETQYF. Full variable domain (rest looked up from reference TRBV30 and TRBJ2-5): SQTIHQWPATLVQPVGSPLSLECTVEGTSNPNLYWYRQAAGRGLQLLFYSVGIGQISSEVPQNLSASRPQDRQFILSSKKLLLSDSGFYLCAWMTYGETQYFGPGTRLLVL.

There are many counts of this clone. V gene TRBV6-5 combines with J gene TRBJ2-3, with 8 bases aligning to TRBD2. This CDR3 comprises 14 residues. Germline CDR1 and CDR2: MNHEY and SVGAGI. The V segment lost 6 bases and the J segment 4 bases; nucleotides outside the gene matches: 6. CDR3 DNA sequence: TGTGCCAGCAGGCGGGGGGCAGGGGCAGATACGCAGTATTTT. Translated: CASRRGAGADTQYF.

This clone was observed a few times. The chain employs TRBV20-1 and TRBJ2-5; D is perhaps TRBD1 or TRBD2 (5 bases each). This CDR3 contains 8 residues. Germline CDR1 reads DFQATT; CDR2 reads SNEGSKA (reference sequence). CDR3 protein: CRGESQYF. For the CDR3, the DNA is TGCAGGGGGGAGTCCCAGTACTTC.

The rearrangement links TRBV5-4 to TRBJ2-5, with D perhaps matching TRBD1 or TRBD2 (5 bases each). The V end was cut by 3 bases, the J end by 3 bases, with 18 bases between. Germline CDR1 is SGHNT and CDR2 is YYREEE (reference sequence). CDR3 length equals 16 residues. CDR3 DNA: TGTGCCAGCAGCTCGGTTTTCACGGGGCCTAAAGAGACCCAGTACTTC. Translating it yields CASSSVFTGPKETQYF.